Sequencing of this T cell receptor (beta chain) was carried out in a study of CD8+CD57+ T cells in acquired aplastic anemia. Study overall: Across the sorted CD4+ and CD8+ cells, DNA amounts averaged roughly 3.5 ug. Study-wide points: Any difference that existed in CD8+ Simpson's diversity between patients and controls was not significant. Patients and controls shared twenty-nine CD8+ CDR3 sequences, highly expressed in patients.

Sequencing was done on patients that had shown CD8+CD57+ cell expansion by flow cytometry. Sampling of blood occurred while the patients had still received no therapy. Germline CDR1 is SNHLY and CDR2 is FYNNEI. This CDR3 comprises 10 residues. Turning to this clonotype: Its antigen is not identified.

Genomic DNA provided the template from which TCR beta VDJ and CDR3 profiles were obtained. TCRdb re-called the reads through MiXCR, storing one row per CDR3 protein. The table includes approximately 470,000 distinct CDR3 sequences, 25% to 40% detected once. Sequencing used sorted CD4+, CD8+, or CD8+CD57+ T cells (not recorded which) from PBMCs. This chain links TRBV2 with TRBJ2-7; unclear D gene. Judging by the DNA end, TRBJ2-1 fits better; the J call may be wrong. The clonotype was recovered from a human donor with aplastic anemia. CDR3 nucleotides: TGTGCCAGCAGTGAAGAGGAGCAGTTCTTC. Amino acids: CASSEEEQFF.